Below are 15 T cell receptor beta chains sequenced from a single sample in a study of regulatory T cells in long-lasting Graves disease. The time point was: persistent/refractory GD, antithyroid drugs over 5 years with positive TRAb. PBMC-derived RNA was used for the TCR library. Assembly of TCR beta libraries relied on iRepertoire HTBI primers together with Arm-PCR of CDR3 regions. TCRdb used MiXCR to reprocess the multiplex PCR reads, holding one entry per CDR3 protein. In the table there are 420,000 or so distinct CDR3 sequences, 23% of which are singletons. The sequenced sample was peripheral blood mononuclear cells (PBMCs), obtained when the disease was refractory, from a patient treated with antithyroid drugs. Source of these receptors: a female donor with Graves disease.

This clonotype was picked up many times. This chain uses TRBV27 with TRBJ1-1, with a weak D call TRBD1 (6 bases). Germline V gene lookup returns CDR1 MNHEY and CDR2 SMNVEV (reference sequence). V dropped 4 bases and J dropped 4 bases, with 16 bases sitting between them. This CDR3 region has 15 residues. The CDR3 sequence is CASSSQQGLSTEAFF. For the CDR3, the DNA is TGTGCCAGCAGTTCACAACAGGGCCTCAGCACTGAAGCTTTCTTT.

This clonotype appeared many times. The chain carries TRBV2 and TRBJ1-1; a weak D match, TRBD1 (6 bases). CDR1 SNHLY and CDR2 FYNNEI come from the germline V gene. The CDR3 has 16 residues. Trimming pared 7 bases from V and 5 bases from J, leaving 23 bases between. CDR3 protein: CASTPGSDRSWTEAFF. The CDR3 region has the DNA TGTGCCAGCACTCCAGGGAGCGACAGGTCATGGACTGAAGCTTTCTTT. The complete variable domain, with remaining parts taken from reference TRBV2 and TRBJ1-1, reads EPEVTQTPSHQVTQMGQEVILRCVPISNHLYFYWYRQILGQKVEFLVSFYNNEISEKSEIFDDQFSVERPDGSNFTLKIRSTKLEDSAMYFCASTPGSDRSWTEAFFGQGTRLTVV.

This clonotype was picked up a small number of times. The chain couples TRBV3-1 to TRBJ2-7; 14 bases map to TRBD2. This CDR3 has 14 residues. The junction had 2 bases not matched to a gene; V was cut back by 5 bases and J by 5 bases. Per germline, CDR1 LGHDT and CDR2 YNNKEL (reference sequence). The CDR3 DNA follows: TGTGCCAGCAGCGGGACTAGCGGGGGTAACGAGCAGTACTTC. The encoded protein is CASSGTSGGNEQYF.

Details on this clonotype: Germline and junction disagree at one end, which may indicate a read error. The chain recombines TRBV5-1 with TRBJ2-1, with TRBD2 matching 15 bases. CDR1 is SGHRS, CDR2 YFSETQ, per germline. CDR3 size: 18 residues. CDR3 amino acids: CASSETGLAGGPRGEQSF. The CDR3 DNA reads TGCGCCAGCAGCGAAACTGGACTAGCGGGAGGGCCGCGGGGTGAGCAGTCCTTC.

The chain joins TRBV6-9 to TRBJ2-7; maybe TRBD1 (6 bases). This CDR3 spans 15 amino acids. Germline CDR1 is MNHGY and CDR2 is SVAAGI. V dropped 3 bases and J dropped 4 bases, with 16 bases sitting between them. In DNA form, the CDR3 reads TGTGCCAGCAGTTACTCAGGGGAAGGAACTTACGAGCAGTACTTC. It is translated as CASSYSGEGTYEQYF.

This CDR3 is CASSIPGRPYEQYF. The CDR3 DNA sequence: TGTGCCAGTAGTATCCCGGGGCGCCCCTACGAGCAGTACTTC. V and J are TRBV19 and TRBJ2-7; D is perhaps TRBD1 or TRBD2 (5 bases each). V lost 3 bases to trimming and J lost 2 bases, with 11 bases between them. The germline V gene has CDR1 LNHDA and CDR2 SQIVND (reference sequence). The CDR3 runs to 14 residues.

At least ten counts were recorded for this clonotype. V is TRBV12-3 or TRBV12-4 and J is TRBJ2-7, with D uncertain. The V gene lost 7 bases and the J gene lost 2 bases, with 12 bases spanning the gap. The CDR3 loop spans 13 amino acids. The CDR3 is CASMGTLAYEQYF. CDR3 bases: TGTGCCAGCATGGGAACGCTTGCCTACGAGCAGTACTTC.

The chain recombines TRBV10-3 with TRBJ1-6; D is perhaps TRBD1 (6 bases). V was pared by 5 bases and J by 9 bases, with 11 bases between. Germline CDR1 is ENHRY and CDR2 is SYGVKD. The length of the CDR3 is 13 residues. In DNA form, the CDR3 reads TGTGCCATCAGTCGCGGACAGAGTTCACCCCTCCACTTT. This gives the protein CAISRGQSSPLHF.

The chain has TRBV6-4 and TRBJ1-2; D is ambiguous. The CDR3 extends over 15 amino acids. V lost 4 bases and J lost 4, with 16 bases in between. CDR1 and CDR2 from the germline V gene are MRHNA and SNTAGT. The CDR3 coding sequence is TGTGCCAGCAGTGGAAATCCGGGGTCCCCCTATGGCTACACCTTC. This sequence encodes CASSGNPGSPYGYTF.

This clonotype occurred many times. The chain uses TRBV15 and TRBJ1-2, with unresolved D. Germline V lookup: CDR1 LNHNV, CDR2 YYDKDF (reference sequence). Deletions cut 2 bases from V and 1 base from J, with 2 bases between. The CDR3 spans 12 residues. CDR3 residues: CATSRNNYGYTF. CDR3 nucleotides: TGTGCCACCAGCAGAAATAACTATGGCTACACCTTC. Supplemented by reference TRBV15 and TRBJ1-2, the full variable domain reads DAMVIQNPRYQVTQFGKPVTLSCSQTLNHNVMYWYQQKSSQAPKLLFHYYDKDFNNEADTPDNFQSRRPNTSFCFLDIRSPGLGDTAMYLCATSRNNYGYTFGSGTRLTVV.

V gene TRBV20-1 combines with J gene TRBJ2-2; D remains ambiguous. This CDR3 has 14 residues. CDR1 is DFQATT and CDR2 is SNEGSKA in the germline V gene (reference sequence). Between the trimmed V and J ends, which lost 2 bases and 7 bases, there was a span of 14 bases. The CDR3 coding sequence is TGCAGTGCTAGACCCGGTGGGTCGGGCGGGGAGCTGTTTTTT. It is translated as CSARPGGSGGELFF.

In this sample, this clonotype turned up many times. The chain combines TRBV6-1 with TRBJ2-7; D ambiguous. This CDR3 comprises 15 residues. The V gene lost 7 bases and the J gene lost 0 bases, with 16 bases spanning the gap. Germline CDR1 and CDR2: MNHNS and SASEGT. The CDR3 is CASTLTLSHSYEQYF. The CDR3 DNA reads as TGTGCCAGCACCCTCACTCTCTCCCACTCCTACGAGCAGTACTTC.

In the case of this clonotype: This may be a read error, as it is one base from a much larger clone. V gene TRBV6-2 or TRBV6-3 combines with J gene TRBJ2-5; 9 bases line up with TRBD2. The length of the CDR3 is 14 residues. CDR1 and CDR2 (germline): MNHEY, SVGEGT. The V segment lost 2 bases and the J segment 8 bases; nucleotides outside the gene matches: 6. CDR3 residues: CASSYEGAGGTQYF. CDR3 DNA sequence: TGTGCCAGCAGTTACGAGGGAGCGGGAGGAACCCAGTACTTC.

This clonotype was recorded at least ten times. The CDR3 nucleotides are TGTGCCAGCAGTGACACCGCGGGAGGGGGTGAAAAACTGTTTTTT. Translating gives CASSDTAGGGEKLFF. The genes are TRBV28 and TRBJ1-4, with TRBD1 as a possible D gene (6 bases). Germline CDR1 is MDHEN and CDR2 is SYDVKM. This CDR3 has 15 residues. V was clipped by 5 bases and J by 7 bases, with 17 bases between them. The variable domain in full, with the rest retrieved from reference TRBV28 and TRBJ1-4, is DVKVTQSSRYLVKRTGEKVFLECVQDMDHENMFWYRQDPGLGLRLIYFSYDVKMKEKGDIPEGYSVSREKKERFSLILESASTNQTSMYLCASSDTAGGGEKLFFGSGTQLSVL.

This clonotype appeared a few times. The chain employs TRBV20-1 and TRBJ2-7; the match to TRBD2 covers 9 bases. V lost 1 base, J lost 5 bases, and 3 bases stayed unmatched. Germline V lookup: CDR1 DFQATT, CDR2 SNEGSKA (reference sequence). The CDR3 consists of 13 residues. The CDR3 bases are TGCAGTGCTAGAGTGACTAGCGGAAACGAGCAGTACTTC. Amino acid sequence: CSARVTSGNEQYF.